What follows are 30 T cell receptor beta chains derived from one specimen sequenced in a study of CD8+ T cells in alopecia areata. Reverse transcribed after extraction, RNA yielded cDNA as the sequencing template. Produced via immunoSEQ multiplex PCR; TCRdb's table is partial and in-frame only. This sample carries 250,000 or so clones, none of them present only once. Cells pooled from cutaneous lymph nodes were sorted on CD4, CD8alpha, NKG2D, NKG2ACE and other markers. Sequenced: CD4+ T cells sorted from a lymph node. Every receptor here comes from a C3H/HeJ mouse with alopecia areata. The MHC haplotype recorded for the strain is H2-k.

This clone has a handful of counts. These gene names are mouse names. The read ends 4 residues before the CDR3 terminus; that terminus is restored from the germline J gene. The chain carries TRBV19 and TRBJ1-1, with 7 bases matching TRBD1. Per the germline V gene, CDR1 is FNHDT and CDR2 is SITEND (reference sequence). This CDR3 is 14 amino acids long. J gave up 1 base and V 4 bases, and 4 bases lay outside the gene matches. Here the CDR3 reads CASSPRTGNTEVFF. Partial CDR3 DNA: TGTGCCAGCAGTCCCCGGACAGGGAACACA.

On this clone: The gene symbols are mouse symbols. The CDR3 end lies 4 residues beyond the end of the read and is filled in from the germline J gene. At the DNA level, this CDR3 is encoded by other sequences in the same sample as well. The chain recombines TRBV13-3 with TRBJ2-1; possible D gene TRBD1, 6 bases. The CDR3 is made up of 14 amino acids. Germline V gene data show CDR1 as NNHDY and CDR2 as SYVADS. Trimming took off 2 bases at V and 3 bases at J, with 9 bases between the two ends. The CDR3 bases that were read are TGTGCCAGCAGTGACCGGACAGTCTATGCT. This encodes CASSDRTVYA. The whole CDR3 is CASSDRTVYAEQFF.

As for this clone: Any gene name here is a mouse gene name. CDR3 DNA (partial): TGTGCCAGCAACGGACAGTATAATTCGCCC. Encoded protein: CASNGQYNSP. The whole CDR3 is CASNGQYNSPLYF. The chain carries TRBV13-3 and TRBJ1-6; D is possibly TRBD1 (6 bases). Read data end 3 residues before the CDR3 end; the end is taken from the germline J gene. TRBJ1-6 is identified as an open reading frame with a role that is uncertain. The CDR3 spans 13 residues. CDR1 NNHDY and CDR2 SYVADS come from the germline V gene. V was trimmed by 6 bases and J by 4 bases, leaving 8 bases between them.

About this clone itself: The gene names given are mouse names. The read stops 4 residues short of the end of the CDR3; the missing end is completed from the germline J gene. This specimen includes other DNA sequences encoding the same CDR3. The chain is built from TRBV13-1 and TRBJ2-1; TRBD1 agrees at 8 bases. CDR3 length: 15 residues. CDR1 NSHNY and CDR2 SYGAGN come from the germline V gene. V trimming: 0 bases; J trimming: 5 bases; junction bases outside the gene matches: 4. CDR3 sequence: CASSDGQGLDAEQFF. The DNA read from the CDR3 is TGTGCCAGCAGTGATGGACAGGGGCTGGATGCT.

This clone was seen only a few times. The listed genes are named as in mouse. The read ends 4 residues early relative to the CDR3; the germline J gene fills the gap. The chain has TRBV19 and TRBJ2-3, with TRBD1 matching 7 bases. J was trimmed by 1 base and V by 5 bases; bases with no gene match: 4. Germline CDR1 is FNHDT and CDR2 is SITEND (reference sequence). The CDR3 length is 14 residues. This CDR3 is CASRSDRGAETLYF. Partial CDR3 DNA: TGTGCCAGCAGGTCAGACAGGGGTGCAGAA.

About this clone: Gene and germline names: mouse. The read ends 4 residues early relative to the CDR3; the germline J gene fills the gap. The identical CDR3 is also encoded by other nucleotide sequences in the sample. This sequence joins TRBV5 and TRBJ1-1, with TRBD1 matching over 11 bases. The CDR3 is 14 amino acids. CDR1 and CDR2 from the germline V gene are LGHNA and YNLKQL (reference sequence). The CDR3 bases that were read are TGTGCCAGCAGCCCGGGACAGGGGGGGACA. This translates into CASSPGQGGT. The CDR3 reads in full as CASSPGQGGTEVFF.

Concerning this clone: Any gene name here is a mouse gene name. The CDR3 end is not reached by the read, which stops 4 residues before it; the germline J gene fills it in. The chain is built from TRBV13-3 and TRBJ2-7, with TRBD1 matching 9 bases. Germline V gene data show CDR1 as NNHDY and CDR2 as SYVADS. The CDR3 consists of 14 residues. CDR3 DNA, as far as it was read: TGTGCCAGCAGTGATGTAGGGGACAGGGAT. The encoded protein is CASSDVGDRD. The CDR3, in full, reads CASSDVGDRDEQYF.

With respect to this clone: Mouse gene names apply. The CDR3 end falls 4 residues outside the read, so it is completed with the germline J gene. In the same sample, other DNA sequences code for this CDR3. The J gene is TRBJ2-1, the V gene TRBV13-1; 10 bases agree with TRBD2. With V trimmed by 2 bases and J by 3 bases, 2 bases remained unmatched. The CDR3 covers 15 residues. In germline, CDR1 is NSHNY, CDR2 SYGAGN. Incomplete CDR3 DNA: TGTGCCAGCAGTGAGACTGGGGGGTCCTATGCT. This translates into CASSETGGSYA. The CDR3 in its entirety is CASSETGGSYAEQFF.

This clone was counted between two and nine times. Gene labels here are mouse ones. The read ends 4 residues early relative to the CDR3; the germline J gene fills the gap. This chain links TRBV1 with TRBJ2-7, with 8 positions matching TRBD2. This CDR3 has 14 amino acids. The germline CDR1 and CDR2 sequences are NSQYPW and LRSPGD (reference sequence). The CDR3 loop reads CTCSAEVWGDEQYF. The sequenced part of the CDR3 DNA is TGCACCTGCAGTGCAGAAGTCTGGGGGGAT. The variable domain in full, completed from reference TRBV1 and TRBJ2-7, reads VTLLEQNPRWRLVPRGQAVNLRCILKNSQYPWMSWYQQDLQKQLQWLFTLRSPGDKEVKSLPGADYLATRVTDTELRLQVANMSQGRTLYCTCSAEVWGDEQYFGPGTRLTVL.

Remarks on this clone: Gene names denote mouse genes. Read coverage stops 4 residues before the CDR3 terminus; the germline J gene supplies the remainder. This CDR3 is also generated by other DNA sequences in the sample. This chain uses TRBV19 with TRBJ2-1; 8 nucleotides line up with TRBD1. CDR3 length: 14 residues. Germline V gene sequence: CDR1 FNHDT, CDR2 SITEND (reference sequence). Unmatched junction bases numbered 2, after V lost 2 bases and J lost 4 bases. The sequenced part of the CDR3 DNA is TGTGCCAGCAGTATCAGGACAGGGTATGCT. It specifies CASSIRTGYA. The complete CDR3 protein is CASSIRTGYAEQFF.

This clone was seen a handful of times. The gene names here belong to mouse. The CDR3 end is not reached by the read, which stops 4 residues before it; the germline J gene fills it in. This chain connects TRBV17 to TRBJ2-5; D is ambiguous. This CDR3 is 13 amino acids long. Germline V gene lookup returns CDR1 MNHDT and CDR2 YYDKIL. Trimming stripped 2 bases from V and 3 bases from J, with 6 bases between. CDR3 sequence reads: CASSRLLQDTQYF. CDR3 bases read: TGTGCTAGCAGTAGATTGCTGCAAGAC.

This clone was detected ten times or more. Germline and genes: mouse. Coverage ceases 4 residues before the CDR3 finishes, and the germline J gene fills in the end. The chain has TRBV13-3 and TRBJ1-2, with D unclear. This CDR3 region has 13 residues. CDR1 is NNHDY, CDR2 SYVADS, per germline. The V and J ends lost 0 bases and 2 bases respectively, with 5 bases between them. CDR3 sequence: CASSDDGNSDYTF. The sequenced CDR3 bases are TGTGCCAGCAGTGATGATGGGAACTCC.

This clone was counted at least ten times. Gene names follow the mouse nomenclature. The read terminates 4 residues ahead of where the CDR3 ends, so the germline J gene completes it. The chain employs TRBV17 and TRBJ2-2; weak D call: TRBD1 (5 bases). V was shortened by 1 base and J by 3 bases, with 6 bases between the two germline ends. Germline CDR1 is MNHDT and CDR2 is YYDKIL. The CDR3 is made up of 14 amino acids. CDR3 protein: CASSRGRDTGQLYF. CDR3 bases read: TGTGCTAGCAGTAGAGGCAGGGACACCGGG.

This clone was found many times. Gene names denote mouse genes. The CDR3 extends 4 residues past the end of the read, so its final part is completed from the germline J gene. Other DNA sequences in this specimen translate into the identical CDR3. The V gene is TRBV19, the J gene TRBJ2-1; TRBD1 aligns across 8 bases. The CDR3 contains 13 residues. Germline values: CDR1 FNHDT, CDR2 SITEND (reference sequence). Partial CDR3 DNA: TGTGCCAGCAGCCGACAGGGGAGGGCT. This gives the protein CASSRQGRA. The CDR3 reads in full as CASSRQGRAEQFF. Supplemented by reference TRBV19 and TRBJ2-1, the full variable domain reads GGIITQTPKFLIGQEGQKLTLKCQQNFNHDTMYWYRQDSGKGLRLIYYSITENDLQKGDLSEGYDASREKKSSFSLTVTSAQKNEMAVFLCASSRQGRAEQFFGPGTRLTVL.

This clone was seen a few times. Gene names and germline refer to mouse. The CDR3 end lies 4 residues beyond the end of the read and is filled in from the germline J gene. The chain recombines TRBV13-1 with TRBJ1-1, with D unresolved. Germline V lookup: CDR1 NSHNY, CDR2 SYGAGN. Trimming removed 5 bases at V and 3 bases at J, with 8 bases between. The CDR3 runs to 12 residues. The part of the CDR3 DNA that was read is TGTGCCAGCAGCATACAGTACACA. Its translation is CASSIQYT. The complete CDR3 protein is CASSIQYTEVFF.

Notes on this clone: Germline and genes here are mouse. The read stops 4 residues short of the end of the CDR3; the missing end is completed from the germline J gene. This rearrangement joins TRBV1 to TRBJ2-5; TRBD1 is a possible D gene (5 bases). From germline, CDR1 is NSQYPW and CDR2 LRSPGD (reference sequence). The CDR3 totals 14 residues. This CDR3 reads CTCSADEGWDTQYF. The CDR3 bases that were read are TGCACCTGCAGTGCAGATGAGGGGTGGGAC.

This clone was detected only a few times. The germline and genes are mouse ones. The read comes to an end 4 residues before the CDR3 does, leaving the germline J gene to fill in the end. Other nucleotide sequences in the sample specify the same CDR3. The genes are TRBV19 and TRBJ2-1; no clear D. This CDR3 is built from 13 residues. The germline V and J ends were trimmed by 2 bases and 3 bases, with 6 bases remaining between them. Looked up from germline, CDR1 is FNHDT and CDR2 is SITEND (reference sequence). CDR3 region: CASSINSYAEQFF. The CDR3 DNA, read in part, is TGTGCCAGCAGTATTAACAGCTATGCT.

This clone came up a few times. Gene names refer to mouse genes. The sequenced part of the CDR3 DNA is TGTGCCAGCAGTCCCGGGACTGGGGGGGCGCTGGGTGCAGAA. Protein sequence: CASSPGTGGALGAE. The whole CDR3 sequence reads CASSPGTGGALGAETLYF. This chain links TRBV14 with TRBJ2-3, with 14 bases that match TRBD2. The CDR3 extends 4 residues past the end of the read, so its final part is completed from the germline J gene. CDR1 SGHDT and CDR2 FRDEAV come from the germline V gene. The CDR3 is made up of 18 amino acids. The V gene end was trimmed by 4 bases and the J gene end by 1 base; junction bases not matched to a gene: 8.

As concerns this clone: The gene symbols are mouse symbols. The CDR3 end falls 4 residues outside the read, so it is completed with the germline J gene. The chain joins TRBV1 to TRBJ2-5; D might be TRBD1 (5 bases). The V and J ends lost 0 bases and 2 bases respectively, with 9 bases between them. The CDR3 covers 15 residues. Germline assignment: CDR1 NSQYPW and CDR2 LRSPGD (reference sequence). CDR3 protein: CTCSADWQGQDTQYF. The sequenced part of the CDR3 DNA is TGCACCTGCAGTGCAGATTGGCAGGGCCAAGAC.

Comments on this clone: Gene labels here are mouse ones. Sequencing ends 4 residues short of the CDR3 end; the germline J gene provides the rest. This chain links TRBV13-1 with TRBJ2-1; 7 nucleotides line up with TRBD1. Germline-derived CDR1 and CDR2 are NSHNY and SYGAGN. This CDR3 region has 15 residues. Trimming took 0 bases from V and 3 from J; bases not matched to a gene: 3. The CDR3 here is CASSDATGAYAEQFF. The CDR3 bases that were read are TGTGCCAGCAGTGATGCCACAGGGGCCTATGCT.

This clone was counted between two and nine times. Gene names denote mouse genes. Read data end 4 residues before the CDR3 end; the end is taken from the germline J gene. The rearrangement joins TRBV13-3 to TRBJ2-5; 8 bases match TRBD2. The CDR3 is 14 residues long. Per the germline V gene, CDR1 is NNHDY and CDR2 is SYVADS. CDR3 bases read: TGTGCCAGCAGTGCTCTACTGGGGGCGGAC. This gives the protein CASSALLGAD. The whole CDR3 reads CASSALLGADTQYF. Using reference TRBV13-3 and TRBJ2-5 for the parts outside the CDR3, the full variable domain is EAAVTQSPRSKVAVTGGKVTLSCHQTNNHDYMYWYRQDTGHGLRLIHYSYVADSTEKGDIPDGYKASRPSQENFSLILELASLSQTAVYFCASSALLGADTQYFGPGTRLLVL.

This clone was seen a handful of times. All gene names here are mouse names. The read ends 3 residues before the CDR3 terminus; that terminus is restored from the germline J gene. At the DNA level, this CDR3 is encoded by other sequences in the same sample as well. The rearrangement uses TRBV1 and TRBJ1-6, with D possibly TRBD1 on 6 matching bases. TRBJ1-6 is annotated as an ORF whose role is uncertain. Germline values: CDR1 NSQYPW, CDR2 LRSPGD (reference sequence). Trimming took 1 base from V and 7 from J, leaving 8 bases between them. The CDR3 runs to 14 residues. The DNA read from the CDR3 is TGCACCTGCAGTGCAGGCAGGGGAAATTCGCCC. Translating it yields CTCSAGRGNSP. The full CDR3 protein reads CTCSAGRGNSPLYF.

A word on this clone: Any gene name here is a mouse gene name. The sequence runs out 4 residues before the end of the CDR3; the remainder is reconstructed from the germline J gene. The chain combines TRBV19 with TRBJ2-7; 9 nucleotides line up with TRBD2. The CDR3 extends over 13 amino acids. The V gene's germline CDR1 is FNHDT and CDR2 SITEND (reference sequence). CDR3 amino acids: CASRPGLGNEQYF. CDR3 DNA (partial): TGTGCCAGCAGGCCGGGACTGGGAAAT.

This clone was seen more than once but under ten times. The germline and genes are mouse ones. The sequenced fragment ends 4 residues before the CDR3 boundary, so the rest is inferred from the germline J gene. The chain couples TRBV17 to TRBJ2-7; maybe TRBD1 (5 bases). The CDR3 is made up of 15 amino acids. V dropped 3 bases and J dropped 0 bases, with 12 bases sitting between them. The germline gives CDR1 MNHDT, CDR2 YYDKIL. Partial CDR3 DNA: TGTGCTAGCAGTAGTGGGCAGGGCAGCTCCTAT. This gives the protein CASSSGQGSSY. The full CDR3 is CASSSGQGSSYEQYF.

This clone was seen more than once but under ten times. Genes and germline are mouse. The read gets to within 4 residues of the CDR3 end, and the germline J gene fills in the rest. The chain combines TRBV13-3 with TRBJ1-2; D gene uncertain. The germline V and J ends were trimmed by 3 bases and 2 bases, with 5 bases remaining between them. This CDR3 region has 12 residues. CDR1 and CDR2 (germline): NNHDY, SYVADS. The CDR3 bases that were read are TGTGCCAGCAGTGTAATGAACTCC. It codes for CASSVMNS. The full CDR3 protein reads CASSVMNSDYTF.

This clone was observed a handful of times. Germline and genes here are mouse. Read data end 4 residues before the CDR3 end; the end is taken from the germline J gene. This chain connects TRBV1 to TRBJ1-2, with 9 bases identical to TRBD1. Germline CDR1 NSQYPW, CDR2 LRSPGD (reference sequence). With V trimmed by 0 bases and J by 4 bases, 6 bases remained unmatched. The CDR3 extends over 16 amino acids. The sequenced CDR3 bases are TGCACCTGCAGTGCAGATGGGGGACAGGGATTCTCC. As protein: CTCSADGGQGFS. The CDR3, in full, reads CTCSADGGQGFSDYTF.

This clone was detected only a few times. Gene names refer to mouse genes. The read comes to an end 4 residues before the CDR3 does, leaving the germline J gene to fill in the end. Other DNA sequences of this sample code for an identical CDR3. The chain is built from TRBV31 and TRBJ1-1; 7 bases are a match to TRBD1. CDR1 and CDR2 from the germline V gene are GKSSPN and SITVG. The CDR3 runs to 14 residues. Trimming removed 0 bases from V and 3 bases from J; junction bases left unmatched: 4. The DNA read from the CDR3 is TGTGCCTGGAGTCTTGAGGGGGCGGACACA. Its translation: CAWSLEGADT. The complete CDR3 protein is CAWSLEGADTEVFF. Looking up the rest from reference TRBV31 and TRBJ1-1 gives the full variable domain: AQTIHQWPVAEIKAVGSPLSLGCTIKGKSSPNLYWYWQATGGTLQQLFYSITVGQVESVVQLNLSASRPKDDQFILSTEKLLLSHSGFYLCAWSLEGADTEVFFGKGTRLTVV.

This clone was seen only a few times. The gene names here belong to mouse. The read falls 4 residues short of the CDR3 end, and the missing part is taken from the germline J gene. The chain couples TRBV31 to TRBJ2-3, with D perhaps TRBD1 (5 bases). Between the trimmed V and J ends, which lost 1 base and 0 bases, there was a span of 8 bases. Germline CDR1 reads GKSSPN; CDR2 reads SITVG. The CDR3 is made up of 14 amino acids. CDR3 sequence reads: CAWSRQPSAETLYF. CDR3 DNA (partial): TGTGCCTGGAGTCGACAGCCTAGTGCAGAA.

Ten or more counts support this clone. The genes are named according to mouse. The read halts 4 residues ahead of the CDR3 end, with the missing end drawn from the germline J gene. This rearrangement joins TRBV17 to TRBJ2-2; tentative D call: TRBD1 (6 bases). The germline gives CDR1 MNHDT, CDR2 YYDKIL. The V gene lost 0 bases and the J gene lost 0 bases, with 8 bases spanning the gap. The CDR3 runs 16 residues. CDR3 sequence: CASSRDPGANTGQLYF. CDR3 bases read: TGTGCTAGCAGTAGAGATCCAGGGGCAAACACCGGG.

Concerning this clone itself: These gene names are mouse names. The read terminates 4 residues before the CDR3 end, so the remaining end is supplied by the germline J gene. The chain recombines TRBV12-1 with TRBJ2-7, with 11 bases that match TRBD2. This CDR3 has 14 residues. Per the germline V gene, CDR1 is SGHSN and CDR2 is HYEKVE. CDR3 residues: CASSLLGGRHEQYF. CDR3 DNA, as far as it was read: TGTGCCAGCTCTCTACTGGGGGGGCGCCAT.